The rows below give T cell receptor beta chains drawn from one sample of a study of shared clonotypes between healthy human individuals. Only in-frame clones appear in the TCRdb table, and some are missing; sequencing was by immunoSEQ multiplex PCR. The data contain 850,000 to 1,100,000 clones, approximately 75% of them singletons. Sequences were obtained from memory CD4+ T cells from PBMCs. These receptors were taken from a man between 18 and 29 years old in good health. Some clones in this sample may be carry-over from other donors' samples. Each CDR3 is given with its conserved first and last residue. The D gene is left open where the match is weak. The listing skips clone size in some rows; elsewhere it reads once, few, many or a size class.

TRBJ1-1	-	-	TRBV7-3	CASSFAVNTEAFF	TGTGCCAGCAGCTTTGCTGTGAACACTGAAGCTTTCTTT
TRBJ2-5	few	-	TRBV4-1	CASSQESETQYF	TGCGCCAGCAGCCAAGAGAGCGAGACCCAGTACTTC
TRBJ1-2	-	TRBD1	TRBV5-6	CASSLDRQGTYGYTF	TGTGCCAGCAGCTTGGATAGACAGGGGACCTATGGCTACACCTTC
TRBJ2-3	few	TRBD2	TRBV7-9	CASSFGLGTQYF	TGTGCCAGCAGCTTTGGACTAGGTACGCAGTATTTT
TRBJ2-7	-	TRBD1	TRBV4-3	CASSQETGVHEQYF	TGCGCCAGCAGCCAAGAAACAGGGGTCCACGAGCAGTACTTC
TRBJ2-1	once	-	TRBV5-1	CASSLGLGSYNEQFF	TGCGCCAGCAGCTTGGGTCTGGGATCCTACAATGAGCAGTTCTTC
TRBJ2-7	-	TRBD1	TRBV27	CASRGLGQGGEQYF	TGTGCCAGCAGGGGTTTGGGACAGGGGGGCGAGCAGTACTTC
TRBJ2-3	-	-	TRBV9	CASSPPTDTQYF	TGTGCCAGCAGCCCCCCCACAGATACGCAGTATTTT
TRBJ1-2	-	-	TRBV6-5	CASSYSTGYGYTF	TGTGCCAGCAGTTACTCGACTGGCTATGGCTACACCTTC
TRBJ2-4	-	-	TRBV19	CASSIRTALKNIQYF	TGTGCCAGTAGTATCCGGACAGCACTAAAAAACATTCAGTACTTC
TRBJ1-2	-	TRBD1	TRBV5-1	CASRPGQAGLYGYTF	TGCGCCAGCAGACCAGGACAGGCCGGTCTCTATGGCTACACCTTC
TRBJ2-3	-	-	TRBV5-4	CASSFLASSTDTQYF	TGTGCCAGCAGCTTTCTAGCGTCTAGCACAGATACGCAGTATTTT
TRBJ2-5	-	-	TRBV2	CASSVGTPWRETQYF	TGTGCCAGCAGTGTGGGAACACCTTGGCGAGAGACCCAGTACTTC
TRBJ2-5	-	-	TRBV10-2	CASSLRETQYF	TGCGCCAGCAGCCTCCGGGAGACCCAGTACTTC
TRBJ2-3	-	-	TRBV5-1	CASSPLGSMADTQYF	TGCGCCAGCAGCCCCCTTGGATCCATGGCAGATACGCAGTATTTT
TRBJ2-2	-	TRBD1	TRBV5-1	CASSLAFQGATGELFF	TGCGCCAGCAGCTTGGCCTTCCAGGGGGCTACCGGGGAGCTGTTTTTT
TRBJ2-7	-	-	TRBV9	CASSPRGGLPIYEQYF	TGTGCCAGCAGCCCTAGGGGGGGACTACCAATCTACGAGCAGTACTTC
TRBJ2-7	-	-	TRBV25-1	CASSESDTYEQYF	TGTGCCAGCAGTGAATCCGACACCTACGAGCAGTACTTC
TRBJ2-1	-	TRBD1	TRBV7-3	CASRRSGGAGEQFF	TGTGCCAGCAGACGCTCAGGGGGCGCGGGTGAGCAGTTCTTC
TRBJ1-4	-	TRBD1	TRBV5-6	CASSLWRGRTNEKLFF	TGTGCCAGCAGCTTGTGGAGGGGGCGGACTAATGAAAAACTGTTTTTT
TRBJ2-7	-	-	TRBV7-9	CASSGPWGGASYEQYF	TGTGCCAGCAGCGGACCTTGGGGTGGGGCCTCCTACGAGCAGTACTTC
TRBJ2-7	-	TRBD1	TRBV11-2	CASSVGQGFYEQYF	TGTGCCAGCAGCGTGGGACAGGGCTTCTACGAGCAGTACTTC
TRBJ2-4	-	TRBD1	TRBV28	CASSSRFDRVNIQYF	TGTGCCAGCAGTTCCCGGTTTGACAGGGTAAACATTCAGTACTTC
TRBJ1-4	-	-	TRBV5-6	CASSLRPEKLFF	TGTGCCAGCAGCTTGCGGCCTGAAAAACTGTTTTTT
TRBJ2-7	-	TRBD1	TRBV5-1	CASSLGPGQGIYEQYF	TGCGCCAGCAGCTTGGGTCCGGGACAGGGGATATACGAGCAGTACTTC
TRBJ2-7	-	TRBD2	TRBV19	CASSKRTGTAGLAGVPYSYEQYF	TGTGCCAGTAGCAAACGAACCGGGACAGCCGGACTAGCGGGAGTCCCCTACTCCTACGAGCAGTACTTC
TRBJ2-7	once	-	TRBV5-1	CASSSGTTTAGEYF	TGCGCCAGCAGCTCCGGAACTACTACGGCAGGCGAGTACTTC